What follows are 10 T cell receptor beta chains derived from one specimen sequenced in a study of shared T cell receptors in the human thymus. Data came from immunoSEQ multiplex PCR; TCRdb stores just in-frame clones and leaves some out. The data hold 640,000 or so clones, with approximately 87% observed a single time. This sample was shared with a second study, whose subject was human thymus T cells.

The sequenced sample was thymocytes. These receptors were collected from a boy younger than two with a congenital heart defect.

This clone was detected once. V is TRBV11-3 and J is TRBJ2-7; TRBD1 agrees at 10 bases. V lost 1 base and J lost 5; bases outside the gene matches: 2. The CDR3 extends over 14 amino acids. Germline V gene data show CDR1 as SGHNT and CDR2 as YENEEA. The DNA for the CDR3 is TGTGCCAGCAGCTTAGGACAGGGGGCTAACGAGCAGTACTTC. Its translation is CASSLGQGANEQYF.

This sequence joins TRBV15 and TRBJ2-1; a possible D gene is TRBD1 (5 bases). The germline gives CDR1 LNHNV, CDR2 YYDKDF (reference sequence). This CDR3 region has 15 residues. V was trimmed by 0 bases and J by 2 bases, leaving 8 bases between them. CDR3 region: CATSREQDPYNEQFF. CDR3 sequence (DNA): TGTGCCACCAGCAGAGAACAGGACCCCTACAATGAGCAGTTCTTC.

The chain has TRBV7-2 and TRBJ2-3, with D possibly matching TRBD2 (7 bases). The germline gives CDR1 SGHTA, CDR2 FQGNSA. V was clipped by 1 base and J by 0 bases, with 20 bases between them. The CDR3 spans 19 residues. The DNA for the CDR3 is TGTGCCAGCAGCTTAGAGGCCTGGGGGGGCCGGGGAAGCACAGATACGCAGTATTTT. It translates to CASSLEAWGGRGSTDTQYF.

This clone was counted once. The V and J genes are TRBV4-3 and TRBJ2-5; no clear D. There are 16 residues in the CDR3. The V gene's germline CDR1 is LGHNA and CDR2 YSLEER. V lost 2 bases, J lost 1 base, and 14 bases lay in between. The CDR3 protein is CASSQRVWRRQETQYF. CDR3 nucleotide sequence: TGCGCCAGCAGCCAAAGAGTGTGGCGGCGCCAAGAGACCCAGTACTTC.

V gene TRBV7-2 combines with J gene TRBJ2-7; a possible D gene is TRBD1 (5 bases). Germline V gives CDR1 SGHTA, CDR2 FQGNSA. This CDR3 is built from 13 residues. V lost 1 base to trimming and J lost 3 bases, with 7 bases between them. The CDR3 DNA follows: TGTGCCAGCAGCTTAGGGACACTCTACGAGCAGTACTTC. Protein: CASSLGTLYEQYF.

The V and J genes are TRBV28 and TRBJ2-6, with D unresolved. CDR1 MDHEN and CDR2 SYDVKM come from the germline V gene. The V and J ends lost 4 bases and 4 bases respectively, with 26 bases between them. The CDR3 loop spans 20 amino acids. CDR3 amino acids: CASSSYPQIEDVWGANVLTF. The DNA for the CDR3 is TGTGCCAGCAGTTCCTACCCCCAGATTGAGGATGTTTGGGGGGCCAACGTCCTGACTTTC. Together with reference TRBV28 and TRBJ2-6, the CDR3 gives the full variable domain: DVKVTQSSRYLVKRTGEKVFLECVQDMDHENMFWYRQDPGLGLRLIYFSYDVKMKEKGDIPEGYSVSREKKERFSLILESASTNQTSMYLCASSSYPQIEDVWGANVLTFGAGSRLTVL.

The chain carries TRBV4-2 and TRBJ2-1, with D possibly matching TRBD1 (5 bases). Trimming took 0 bases from V and 4 from J, leaving 16 bases between them. The CDR3 extends over 17 amino acids. CDR1 is LGHNA, CDR2 YNFKEQ, per germline. This chain's CDR3 is CASSQEDTRQPYNEQFF. CDR3 in DNA: TGTGCCAGCAGCCAAGAGGATACCCGACAGCCGTACAATGAGCAGTTCTTC.

The CDR3 DNA sequence: TGTGCCAGCAGCTTAGGCAGGGGCATAGACGGCTACACCTTC. This encodes CASSLGRGIDGYTF. The chain couples TRBV7-6 to TRBJ1-2, with D possibly matching TRBD1 (6 bases). The CDR3 runs 14 residues. Germline V gene data show CDR1 as SGHVS and CDR2 as FNYEAQ. Trimming took 1 base from V and 8 from J, leaving 14 bases between them. Full variable domain (remainder filled in from reference TRBV7-6 and TRBJ1-2): GAGVSQSPRYKVTKRGQDVALRCDPISGHVSLYWYRQALGQGPEFLTYFNYEAQQDKSGLPNDRFSAERPEGSISTLTIQRTEQRDSAMYRCASSLGRGIDGYTFGSGTRLTVV.

V usage is TRBV6-1 and J usage is TRBJ1-2, with D possibly matching TRBD1 (6 bases). Germline V lookup: CDR1 MNHNS, CDR2 SASEGT. The CDR3 length is 16 residues. Deletions cut 7 bases from V and 4 bases from J, with 22 bases between. As DNA, the CDR3 is TGTGCCAGCAATGACAGGAGGGAAAGTCCGGGCTATGGCTACACCTTC. Translating gives CASNDRRESPGYGYTF.

This clone was counted a few times. The CDR3 DNA reads TGTGCCAGCAGTTACTCCCCGGGACAGGGCTTTGAAAAACTGTTTTTT. Its translation is CASSYSPGQGFEKLFF. J is TRBJ1-4 and V is TRBV6-5; TRBD1 agrees at 9 bases. This CDR3 region has 16 residues. Per the germline V gene, CDR1 is MNHEY and CDR2 is SVGAGI. With V trimmed by 0 bases and J by 7 bases, 6 bases remained unmatched.